These 10 T cell receptor beta chains originate from one sample sequenced in a study of CD8 T cells in Susac syndrome. When the RNA was reverse transcribed, random hexamers were used with an input of roughly 0.5 to 1 ug. TCRdb recomputed calls from the immunoSEQ multiplex PCR reads with MiXCR, one row per CDR3 protein. This sample yields 65,000 to 75,000 distinct CDR3 sequences, of which 95% are seen a single time; roughly 0.22% belongs to the top ten. Sequencing input: CD8+ T cells from PBMCs. Receptors originate from a human donor in good health.

The rearrangement uses TRBV13 and TRBJ1-2; tentative D call: TRBD1 (5 bases). Germline CDR1 PRHDT, CDR2 FYEKMQ (reference sequence). The CDR3 has 15 amino acids. The ends were cut back, 2 bases at V and 6 bases at J, with 16 bases in the middle. The CDR3 sequence is CASSLFGREENGYTF. For the CDR3, the DNA is TGTGCCAGCAGCTTATTCGGCAGGGAGGAAAATGGCTACACCTTC.

The V gene is TRBV29-1, the J gene TRBJ2-2; D is perhaps TRBD1 (6 bases). V dropped 3 bases and J dropped 1 base, with 12 bases sitting between them. The CDR3 extends over 15 amino acids. From germline, CDR1 is SQVTM and CDR2 ANQGSEA. The CDR3 DNA reads as TGCAGCGTTGAGCTGGCCAGGGGGAACACCGGGGAGCTGTTTTTT. Translation gives CSVELARGNTGELFF.

The rearrangement uses TRBV3-1 and TRBJ2-2, with D possibly TRBD1 on 6 matching bases. CDR1 and CDR2 from the germline V gene are LGHDT and YNNKEL (reference sequence). V gave up 4 bases and J gave up 5 bases, with 17 bases separating them. CDR3 length: 16 amino acids. For the CDR3, the DNA is TGTGCCAGCAGCCCCTGGGGGCAGGGGTTTACCGGGGAGCTGTTTTTT. This encodes CASSPWGQGFTGELFF.

This chain joins TRBV7-9 and TRBJ2-3; 10 positions match TRBD2. The germline V gene has CDR1 SEHNR and CDR2 FQNEAQ (reference sequence). Trimming removed 4 bases from V and 5 bases from J; junction bases left unmatched: 6. This CDR3 is 15 amino acids long. The CDR3: CASSSAGGPIDTQYF. The CDR3 nucleotides read TGTGCCAGCAGCTCAGCGGGGGGGCCGATAGATACGCAGTATTTT.

The chain combines TRBV9 with TRBJ2-1; no definite D call. This CDR3 is built from 18 residues. The V end was cut by 0 bases, the J end by 0 bases, with 16 bases between. Per germline, CDR1 SGDLS and CDR2 YYNGEE. CDR3 protein: CASSVVRSLSSSYNEQFF. The CDR3 DNA follows: TGTGCCAGCAGCGTAGTGAGGTCCTTAAGTAGCTCCTACAATGAGCAGTTCTTC.

The V gene is TRBV7-9, the J gene TRBJ1-6, with D uncertain. V lost 5 bases and J 8 bases, leaving 13 bases between the germline ends. From germline, CDR1 is SEHNR and CDR2 FQNEAQ (reference sequence). The CDR3 runs 14 residues. This CDR3 is CASSPPGQDSPLHF. The CDR3 nucleotides read TGTGCCAGCAGCCCTCCAGGCCAGGATTCACCCCTCCACTTT.

This rearrangement joins TRBV7-2 to TRBJ2-2; 9 nucleotides match TRBD2. The CDR3 is 15 amino acids. J was trimmed by 5 bases and V by 2 bases; bases with no gene match: 3. Germline CDR1 and CDR2: SGHTA and FQGNSA. Written as DNA, the CDR3 is TGTGCCAGCAGCTTATTAGCGGGGGTAACCGGGGAGCTGTTTTTT. It is translated as CASSLLAGVTGELFF.

The rearrangement joins TRBV7-9 to TRBJ1-1; D not resolved. CDR1 SEHNR and CDR2 FQNEAQ come from the germline V gene (reference sequence). Trimming removed 0 bases at V and 5 bases at J, with 10 bases between. CDR3 size: 14 residues. CDR3 amino acids: CASSLANYATEAFF. The CDR3 DNA is TGTGCCAGCAGCTTAGCGAACTACGCGACTGAAGCTTTCTTT.

The rearrangement joins TRBV19 to TRBJ2-3, with TRBD2 matching over 7 bases. There are 16 residues in the CDR3. The junction had 8 bases not matched to a gene; V was cut back by 5 bases and J by 0 bases. Per germline, CDR1 LNHDA and CDR2 SQIVND (reference sequence). This chain's CDR3 is CASSWAGDYSTDTQYF. Written as DNA, the CDR3 is TGTGCCAGTAGTTGGGCGGGGGACTACAGCACAGATACGCAGTATTTT.

V gene TRBV28 combines with J gene TRBJ2-7; D perhaps matches TRBD1 (6 bases). CDR1 and CDR2 from the germline V gene are MDHEN and SYDVKM. This CDR3 is 12 amino acids long. The V end lost 8 bases, the J end lost 0 bases, and 8 bases lay between the germline ends. CDR3 region: CASGQSSYEQYF. CDR3 DNA sequence: TGTGCCAGCGGACAGTCCTCCTACGAGCAGTACTTC. Using reference TRBV28 and TRBJ2-7 for the parts outside the CDR3, the full variable domain is DVKVTQSSRYLVKRTGEKVFLECVQDMDHENMFWYRQDPGLGLRLIYFSYDVKMKEKGDIPEGYSVSREKKERFSLILESASTNQTSMYLCASGQSSYEQYFGPGTRLTVT.